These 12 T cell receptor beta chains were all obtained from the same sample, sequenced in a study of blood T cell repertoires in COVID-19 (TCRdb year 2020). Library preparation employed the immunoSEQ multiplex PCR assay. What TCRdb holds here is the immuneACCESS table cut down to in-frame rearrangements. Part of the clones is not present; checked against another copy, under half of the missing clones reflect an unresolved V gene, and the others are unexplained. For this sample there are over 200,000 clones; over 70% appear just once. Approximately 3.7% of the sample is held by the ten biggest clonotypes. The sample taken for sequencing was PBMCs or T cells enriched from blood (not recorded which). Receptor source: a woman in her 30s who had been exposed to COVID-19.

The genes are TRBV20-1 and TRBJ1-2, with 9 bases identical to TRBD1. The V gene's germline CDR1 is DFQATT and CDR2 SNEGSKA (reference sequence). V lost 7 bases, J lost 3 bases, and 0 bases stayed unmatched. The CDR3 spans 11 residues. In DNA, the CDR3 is TGCAGTGGGACAGGGGACTATGGCTACACCTTC. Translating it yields CSGTGDYGYTF.

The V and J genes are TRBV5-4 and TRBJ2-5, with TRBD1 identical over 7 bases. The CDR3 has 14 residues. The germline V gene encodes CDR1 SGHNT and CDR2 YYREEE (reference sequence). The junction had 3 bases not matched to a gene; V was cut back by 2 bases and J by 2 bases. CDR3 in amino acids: CASSFRQGQETQYF. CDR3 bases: TGTGCCAGCAGCTTCAGACAGGGACAAGAGACCCAGTACTTC.

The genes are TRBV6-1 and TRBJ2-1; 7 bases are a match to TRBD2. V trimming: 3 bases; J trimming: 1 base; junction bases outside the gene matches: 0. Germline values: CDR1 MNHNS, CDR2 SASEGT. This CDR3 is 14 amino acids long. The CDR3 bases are TGTGCCAGCAGTGACGGGGGGTCCTACAATGAGCAGTTCTTC. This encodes CASSDGGSYNEQFF.

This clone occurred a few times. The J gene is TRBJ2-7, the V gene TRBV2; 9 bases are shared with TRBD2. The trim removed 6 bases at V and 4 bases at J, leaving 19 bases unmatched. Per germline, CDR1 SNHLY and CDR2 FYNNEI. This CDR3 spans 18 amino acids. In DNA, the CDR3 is TGTGCCAGCAGGACCCCTTCCCTCCGTAGCGGGAGTTCATACGAGCAGTACTTC. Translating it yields CASRTPSLRSGSSYEQYF.

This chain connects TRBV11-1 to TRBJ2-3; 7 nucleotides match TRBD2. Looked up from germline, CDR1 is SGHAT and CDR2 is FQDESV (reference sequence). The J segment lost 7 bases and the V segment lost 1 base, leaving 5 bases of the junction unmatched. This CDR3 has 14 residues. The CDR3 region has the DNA TGTGCCAGCAGCTTAGGGACTAGAAAGTATACGCAGTATTTT. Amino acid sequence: CASSLGTRKYTQYF. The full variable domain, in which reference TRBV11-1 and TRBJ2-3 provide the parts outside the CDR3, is EAEVAQSPRYKITEKSQAVAFWCDPISGHATLYWYRQILGQGPELLVQFQDESVVDDSQLPKDRFSAERLKGVDSTLKIQPAELGDSAMYLCASSLGTRKYTQYFGPGTRLTVL.

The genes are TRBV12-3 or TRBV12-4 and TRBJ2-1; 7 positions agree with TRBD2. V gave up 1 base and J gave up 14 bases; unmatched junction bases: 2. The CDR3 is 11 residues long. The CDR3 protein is CASSLGREKFF. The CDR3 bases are TGTGCCAGCAGTTTAGGGCGGGAGAAGTTCTTC.

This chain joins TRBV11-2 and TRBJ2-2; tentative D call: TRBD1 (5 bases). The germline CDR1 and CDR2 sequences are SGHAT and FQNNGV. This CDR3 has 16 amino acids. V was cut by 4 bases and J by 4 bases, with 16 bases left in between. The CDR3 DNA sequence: TGTGCCAGCAGCTCTAGGGGCCAGCTGGGCACCGGGGAGCTGTTTTTT. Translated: CASSSRGQLGTGELFF.

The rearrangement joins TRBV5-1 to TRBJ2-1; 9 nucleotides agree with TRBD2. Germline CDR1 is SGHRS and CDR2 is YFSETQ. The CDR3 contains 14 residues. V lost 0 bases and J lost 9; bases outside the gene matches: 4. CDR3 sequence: CASSLEAGGFEQFF. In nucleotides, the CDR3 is TGCGCCAGCAGCTTGGAAGCGGGAGGTTTTGAGCAGTTCTTC.

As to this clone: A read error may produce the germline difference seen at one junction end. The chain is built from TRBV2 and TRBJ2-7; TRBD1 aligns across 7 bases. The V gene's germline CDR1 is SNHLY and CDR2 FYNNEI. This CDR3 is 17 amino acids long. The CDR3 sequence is CASTETPDRESSYEQYF. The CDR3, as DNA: TGTGCCAGCACTGAAACCCCTGACAGGGAGTCCTCCTACGAGCAGTACTTC.

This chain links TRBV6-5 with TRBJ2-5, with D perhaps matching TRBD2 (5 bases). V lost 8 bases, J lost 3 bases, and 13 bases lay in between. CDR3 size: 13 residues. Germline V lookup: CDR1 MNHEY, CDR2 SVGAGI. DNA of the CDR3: TGTGCCAGCCGACGCCTCGGGGAAGAGACCCAGTACTTC. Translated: CASRRLGEETQYF.

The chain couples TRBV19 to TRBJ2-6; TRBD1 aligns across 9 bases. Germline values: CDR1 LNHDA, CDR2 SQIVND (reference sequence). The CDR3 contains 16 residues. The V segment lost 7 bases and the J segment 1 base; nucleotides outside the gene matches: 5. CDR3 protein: CASKGDRVSGANVLTF. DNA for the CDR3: TGTGCCAGTAAGGGGGACAGGGTATCTGGGGCCAACGTCCTGACTTTC.

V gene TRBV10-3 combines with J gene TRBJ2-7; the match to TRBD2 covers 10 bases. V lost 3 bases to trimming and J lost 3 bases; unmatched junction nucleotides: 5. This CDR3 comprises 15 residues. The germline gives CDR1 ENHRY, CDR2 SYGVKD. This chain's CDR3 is CAISDRASGSYEQYF. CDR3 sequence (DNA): TGTGCCATCAGTGATAGGGCTAGCGGGAGCTACGAGCAGTACTTC.